Listed here are 25 T cell receptor beta chains from one sample, sequenced in a study of blood T cells in healthy people across ages. Primers used in a second PCR of about 6 to 11 cycles were a sample-barcoded 5' primer and a J-beta primer mix. TCRdb fed the 5' RACE reads into MiXCR, producing one record per CDR3 protein. The table has approximately 290,000 distinct CDR3 sequences, 25% to 30% seen once. Sequenced material: blood. These receptors were collected from a woman in her 70s in good health.

V gene TRBV2 combines with J gene TRBJ2-5, with D uncertain. The DNA end lines up better with TRBJ2-1; the J call may be wrong. CDR1 is SNHLY, CDR2 FYNNEI, per germline. The CDR3 covers 10 residues. The CDR3 is CASRDHEQFF. The CDR3 DNA reads as TGTGCCAGCAGGGACCATGAGCAGTTCTTC.

A few counts support this clonotype. The chain joins TRBV12-3 or TRBV12-4 to TRBJ2-3, with D uncertain. The V gene lost 6 bases and the J gene lost 8 bases, with 12 bases spanning the gap. The CDR3 is made up of 12 amino acids. The CDR3 nucleotides read TGTGCCAGCAGCCTAGACACAACTACGCAGTATTTT. It encodes CASSLDTTTQYF.

The CDR3 here is CSAPGAVNTEAFF. In nucleotides, the CDR3 is TGCAGTGCACCAGGGGCCGTGAACACTGAAGCTTTCTTT. V gene TRBV20-1 combines with J gene TRBJ1-1; perhaps TRBD1 as D (6 bases). CDR1 is DFQATT and CDR2 is SNEGSKA in the germline V gene (reference sequence). Trimming shortened V by 6 bases and J by 0 bases, and 11 bases separated the two germline ends. The CDR3 has 13 residues.

The chain is built from TRBV4-3 and TRBJ2-7; maybe TRBD1 (6 bases). Germline-derived CDR1 and CDR2 are LGHNA and YSLEER. V was shortened by 2 bases and J by 3 bases, with 11 bases between the two germline ends. This CDR3 contains 14 residues. The CDR3 protein is CASSQQQGRYEQYF. The CDR3 nucleotides read TGCGCCAGCAGCCAACAACAGGGCCGCTACGAGCAGTACTTC.

The rearrangement uses TRBV7-2 and TRBJ2-7, with unresolved D. Trimming left V 5 bases short and J 1 base short, with 15 bases between. This CDR3 has 15 amino acids. Germline-derived CDR1 and CDR2 are SGHTA and FQGNSA. The CDR3 nucleotides read TGTGCCAGCAGCCATCATTCGGGCGGATCCTACGAGCAGTACTTC. It yields the protein CASSHHSGGSYEQYF.

J is TRBJ2-5 and V is TRBV2; 7 bases fit TRBD2. The DNA end favors TRBJ2-1, so the J call may be wrong. From germline, CDR1 is SNHLY and CDR2 FYNNEI. The CDR3 contains 15 residues. The CDR3 sequence is CASSTWRESYNEQFF. The CDR3 region has the DNA TGTGCCAGCAGTACGTGGCGGGAGTCCTACAATGAGCAGTTCTTC.

The table lists this clonotype with a few counts. The J gene is TRBJ1-1, the V gene TRBV7-3; D gene uncertain. The CDR3 covers 14 residues. Trimming cost V 4 bases and J 5 bases, with 14 bases left between them. Looked up from germline, CDR1 is SGHTA and CDR2 is FQGTGA. The CDR3 coding sequence is TGTGCCAGCAGCTCCCAGTATGGAAGTACTGAAGCTTTCTTT. It is translated as CASSSQYGSTEAFF. Supplemented by reference TRBV7-3 and TRBJ1-1, the full variable domain reads GAGVSQTPSNKVTEKGKYVELRCDPISGHTALYWYRQSLGQGPEFLIYFQGTGAADDSGLPNDRFFAVRPEGSVSTLKIQRTERGDSAVYLCASSSQYGSTEAFFGQGTRLTVV.

The gene calls are TRBV19 and TRBJ2-7; D assignment may be TRBD1 or TRBD2 (6 bases each). Germline V gene lookup returns CDR1 LNHDA and CDR2 SQIVND (reference sequence). This CDR3 comprises 15 residues. Trimming removed 6 bases from V and 7 bases from J, with 22 bases in between. The chain's CDR3 is CASSQQPSGASEQYF. In nucleotides, the CDR3 is TGTGCCAGTAGCCAACAGCCCTCGGGGGCGAGTGAGCAGTACTTC.

The chain has TRBV28 and TRBJ2-3; D is ambiguous. The V end was cut by 2 bases, the J end by 5 bases, with 8 bases between. The CDR3 length is 13 residues. The germline V gene has CDR1 MDHEN and CDR2 SYDVKM. The CDR3 DNA follows: TGTGCCAGCAGTTTACAAGTGTTAGATACGCAGTATTTT. Translation: CASSLQVLDTQYF.

V gene TRBV20-1 combines with J gene TRBJ1-4; maybe TRBD1 (6 bases). Germline CDR1 reads DFQATT; CDR2 reads SNEGSKA (reference sequence). This CDR3 has 12 amino acids. Trimming stripped 7 bases from V and 8 bases from J, with 14 bases between. The CDR3: CSGGAGTEKLFF. The DNA of the CDR3 is TGCAGTGGGGGGGCCGGTACCGAAAAACTGTTTTTT.

This clonotype was counted a few times. The V call is TRBV10-3, the J call TRBJ2-5, with D possibly matching TRBD1 (5 bases). The closer fit of TRBJ2-7 to the DNA end suggests the J call may be wrong. CDR1 is ENHRY, CDR2 SYGVKD, per germline. The CDR3 has 16 amino acids. CDR3 sequence (DNA): TGTGCCATCAGTGAGTCCGGCAGGGTGGGCACCTACGAGCAGTACTTC. Protein sequence: CAISESGRVGTYEQYF.

This clonotype was recorded a few times. The genes are TRBV20-1 and TRBJ2-7, with a weak D call TRBD1 (5 bases). The CDR3 is 12 residues long. CDR1 is DFQATT and CDR2 is SNEGSKA in the germline V gene (reference sequence). Trimming stripped 7 bases from V and 5 bases from J, with 15 bases between. The CDR3 region has the DNA TGCAGTGGCACGCAGGGTTCCGACGAGCAGTACTTC. Its translation is CSGTQGSDEQYF.

The rearrangement joins TRBV20-1 to TRBJ2-5, with 10 bases lining up with TRBD2. The V and J ends lost 0 bases and 4 bases, in that order; junction bases with no gene match: 14. The CDR3 runs 18 residues. Germline-derived CDR1 and CDR2 are DFQATT and SNEGSKA (reference sequence). CDR3 DNA: TGCAGTGCTAGAGACCACGGGCTAGCGGGAGAGGCGGGAGAGACCCAGTACTTC. Its protein is CSARDHGLAGEAGETQYF.

The V and J genes are TRBV6-2 or TRBV6-3 and TRBJ1-1; D gene unclear. Per the germline V gene, CDR1 is MNHEY and CDR2 is SVGEGT. The CDR3 is 15 amino acids. Trimming cost V 0 bases and J 0 bases, with 8 bases left between them. The DNA of the CDR3 is TGTGCCAGCAGTTACTCGTGGTTAATGAACACTGAAGCTTTCTTT. Its protein product is CASSYSWLMNTEAFF.

About this clonotype: At one boundary the junction diverges from the germline segment, which might be a read error. This sequence joins TRBV5-1 and TRBJ2-3; maybe TRBD2 (6 bases). This CDR3 region has 16 residues. Germline CDR1 is SGHRS and CDR2 is YFSETQ. DNA for the CDR3: TGCGCCAGCAGCTCCACCGGGGGAGTTGTCACAGCTACGCAGTATTTT. It encodes CASSSTGGVVTATQYF.

The chain joins TRBV7-2 to TRBJ2-5, with D possibly matching TRBD1 (6 bases). The tail of the sequence fits TRBJ2-1 better, so the J call may be wrong. The germline CDR1 and CDR2 sequences are SGHTA and FQGNSA. The CDR3 is 12 residues long. CDR3 sequence (DNA): TGTGCCAGCAGCTTCGACAGGTTTGAGCAGTTCTTC. It encodes CASSFDRFEQFF.

The chain links TRBV28 to TRBJ1-1, with a weak D call TRBD1 (6 bases). This CDR3 region has 14 residues. The V gene lost 4 bases and the J gene lost 6 bases, with 15 bases spanning the gap. CDR1 is MDHEN, CDR2 SYDVKM, per germline. CDR3: CASSSLQGIAEAFF. CDR3 coding DNA: TGTGCCAGCAGTTCATTACAGGGTATCGCTGAAGCTTTCTTT. The complete variable domain, with remaining parts taken from reference TRBV28 and TRBJ1-1, reads DVKVTQSSRYLVKRTGEKVFLECVQDMDHENMFWYRQDPGLGLRLIYFSYDVKMKEKGDIPEGYSVSREKKERFSLILESASTNQTSMYLCASSSLQGIAEAFFGQGTRLTVV.

This clonotype was found a few times. This chain joins TRBV5-1 and TRBJ2-1; D is tentatively TRBD1 or TRBD2 (6 bases each). The CDR3 runs to 14 residues. Trimming took off 7 bases at V and 3 bases at J, with 14 bases between the two ends. Germline lookup yields CDR1 SGHRS and CDR2 YFSETQ. The DNA for the CDR3 is TGCGCCAGCTGGCGGGACAACAACTACAATGAGCAGTTCTTC. Its protein product is CASWRDNNYNEQFF. The complete variable domain, with remaining parts taken from reference TRBV5-1 and TRBJ2-1, reads KAGVTQTPRYLIKTRGQQVTLSCSPISGHRSVSWYQQTPGQGLQFLFEYFSETQRNKGNFPGRFSGRQFSNSRSEMNVSTLELGDSALYLCASWRDNNYNEQFFGPGTRLTVL.

The table lists this clonotype with a few counts. The CDR3 nucleotides are TGTGCCAGCAGTTCCGGGACTACCCTCTCCTACGAGCAGTACTTC. Its protein product is CASSSGTTLSYEQYF. V is TRBV6-6 and J is TRBJ2-5, with 7 bases matching TRBD2. With the DNA end fitting TRBJ2-7 better, the J assignment may be wrong. This CDR3 is built from 15 residues. The germline gives CDR1 MNHNY, CDR2 SVGAGI (reference sequence).

The V and J genes are TRBV7-2 and TRBJ2-1; D gene uncertain. V lost 3 bases to trimming and J lost 0 bases, with 9 bases between them. Germline V lookup: CDR1 SGHTA, CDR2 FQGNSA. The CDR3 is 15 residues long. This CDR3 is CASSLSRSSYNEQFF. DNA for the CDR3: TGTGCCAGCAGCTTGTCGCGGAGCTCCTACAATGAGCAGTTCTTC.

The rearrangement joins TRBV28 to TRBJ1-1; 9 positions match TRBD1. This CDR3 spans 15 amino acids. With V trimmed by 8 bases and J by 5 bases, 12 bases remained unmatched. CDR1 is MDHEN and CDR2 is SYDVKM in the germline V gene. The DNA for the CDR3 is TGTGCCAGCGGAGTGCCGGGACAGGGCACGACTGAAGCTTTCTTT. Translation gives CASGVPGQGTTEAFF.

CDR3 loop: CASSFFPSNNSPLHF. The CDR3 DNA is TGTGCCAGCAGTTTTTTCCCATCTAATAATTCACCCCTCCACTTT. The chain combines TRBV27 with TRBJ1-6, with no clear D. This CDR3 spans 15 amino acids. Germline V gene lookup returns CDR1 MNHEY and CDR2 SMNVEV (reference sequence). V was shortened by 3 bases and J by 5 bases, with 11 bases between the two germline ends.

This clonotype showed up just a few times. The chain couples TRBV27 to TRBJ2-7, with D perhaps matching TRBD2 (6 bases). From germline, CDR1 is MNHEY and CDR2 SMNVEV (reference sequence). The CDR3 extends over 13 amino acids. Trimming stripped 10 bases from V and 3 bases from J, with 16 bases between. In DNA form, the CDR3 reads TGTGCCACCAAGGAGGGCCCGTACTACGAGCAGTACTTC. Translated: CATKEGPYYEQYF.

This clonotype showed up just once. The V call is TRBV6-2 or TRBV6-3, the J call TRBJ2-1, with 8 bases identical to TRBD1. The end of the DNA is better explained by TRBJ2-7, so the J call may be wrong. This CDR3 region has 12 residues. Germline V gene lookup returns CDR1 MNHEY and CDR2 SVGEGT. The CDR3 here is CASTGQGHEQYF. CDR3 DNA: TGTGCCAGCACTGGACAGGGCCACGAGCAGTACTTC.

This clonotype was recorded only once. V usage is TRBV6-6 and J usage is TRBJ1-1; D perhaps matches TRBD1 (6 bases). Trimming stripped 5 bases from V and 8 bases from J, with 12 bases between. The CDR3 consists of 12 residues. Germline V gene data show CDR1 as MNHNY and CDR2 as SVGAGI (reference sequence). The CDR3: CASSLTGQEAFF. CDR3 DNA sequence: TGTGCCAGCAGTCTCACAGGGCAAGAAGCTTTCTTT.